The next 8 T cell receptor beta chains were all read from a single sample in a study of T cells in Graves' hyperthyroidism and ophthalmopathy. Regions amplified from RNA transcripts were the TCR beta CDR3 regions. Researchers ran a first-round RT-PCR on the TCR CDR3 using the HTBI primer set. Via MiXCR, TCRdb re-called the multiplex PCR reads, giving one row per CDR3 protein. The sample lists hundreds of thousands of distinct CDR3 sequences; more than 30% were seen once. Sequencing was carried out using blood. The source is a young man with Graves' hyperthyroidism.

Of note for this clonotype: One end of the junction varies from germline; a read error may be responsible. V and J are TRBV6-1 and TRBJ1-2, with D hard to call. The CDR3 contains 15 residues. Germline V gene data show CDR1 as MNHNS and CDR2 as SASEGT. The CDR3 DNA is TGTGCCAGCAATGAAGGACCGGGCAGCCACTATGGCTACACCTTC. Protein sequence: CASNEGPGSHYGYTF.

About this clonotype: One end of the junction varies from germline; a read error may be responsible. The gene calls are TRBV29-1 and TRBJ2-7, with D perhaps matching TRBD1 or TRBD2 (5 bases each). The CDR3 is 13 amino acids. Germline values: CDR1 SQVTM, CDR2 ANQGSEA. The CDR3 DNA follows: TGCAGCGTTGTAACAGGAGACACCGGGGAGCTGTACTTC. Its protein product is CSVVTGDTGELYF.

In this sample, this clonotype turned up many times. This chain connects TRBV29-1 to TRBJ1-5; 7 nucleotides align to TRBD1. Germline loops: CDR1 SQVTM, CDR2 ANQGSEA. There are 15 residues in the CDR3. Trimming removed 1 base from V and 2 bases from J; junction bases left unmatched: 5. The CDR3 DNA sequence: TGCAGCGTTGAAGCGCGGGACAGAGGCAATCAGCCCCAGCATTTT. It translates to CSVEARDRGNQPQHF.

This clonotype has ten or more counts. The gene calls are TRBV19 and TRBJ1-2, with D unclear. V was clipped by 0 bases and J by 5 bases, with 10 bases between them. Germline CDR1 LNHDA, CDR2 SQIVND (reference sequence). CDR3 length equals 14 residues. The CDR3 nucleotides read TGTGCCAGTAGTATAGAAACAGCAACTTATGGCTACACCTTC. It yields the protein CASSIETATYGYTF.

The CDR3 DNA reads TGTGCCAGCAGTCTTCTCGGGACTAGTTACGAGCAGTACTTC. Its translation: CASSLLGTSYEQYF. This sequence joins TRBV13 and TRBJ2-7, with 8 bases fitting TRBD2. The V and J ends lost 6 bases and 4 bases, in that order; junction bases with no gene match: 8. Per the germline V gene, CDR1 is PRHDT and CDR2 is FYEKMQ (reference sequence). This CDR3 is built from 14 residues.

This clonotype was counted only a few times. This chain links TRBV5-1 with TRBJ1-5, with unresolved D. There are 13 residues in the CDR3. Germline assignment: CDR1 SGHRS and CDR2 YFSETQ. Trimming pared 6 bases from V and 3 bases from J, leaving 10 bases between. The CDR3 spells CASTPGVNQPQHF. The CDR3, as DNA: TGCGCCAGCACCCCAGGCGTCAATCAGCCCCAGCATTTT.

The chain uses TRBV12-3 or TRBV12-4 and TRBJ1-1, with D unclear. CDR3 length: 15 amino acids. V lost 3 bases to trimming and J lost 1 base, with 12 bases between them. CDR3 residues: CASSFEFVKNTEAFF. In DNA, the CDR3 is TGTGCCAGCAGTTTCGAGTTCGTCAAGAACACTGAAGCTTTCTTT.

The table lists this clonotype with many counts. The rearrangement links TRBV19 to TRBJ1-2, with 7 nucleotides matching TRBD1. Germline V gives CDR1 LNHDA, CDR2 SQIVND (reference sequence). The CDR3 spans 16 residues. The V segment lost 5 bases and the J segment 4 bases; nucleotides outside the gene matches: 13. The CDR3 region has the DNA TGTGCCAGTAGTGTCTCCTGGGGGGACAGCATCTATGGCTACACCTTC. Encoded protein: CASSVSWGDSIYGYTF.